This TCR beta chain comes out of a study of blood T cell repertoires in COVID-19 (TCRdb year 2020). Study-level background: The collaborator samples originated in the United States, Italy and Spain and spanned the acute and convalescent phases of COVID-19. The prospective study material was composed of cDNA or gDNA derived from T cells, B-cell-depleted T cells, or PBMCs. The dataset comprised deeply sampled blood TCRbeta repertoires from subjects exposed to, actively infected with, or recovered from COVID-19. The repertoires were made available in a free public database intended to serve as a resource for research on the immune response to SARS-CoV-2. Samples were obtained from the ongoing ImmuneRACE study (first 160 participants) and from 1,200 or so subjects provided by 6 global collaborators. The sample metadata nearly always contained a de-identified subject ID, COVID-19 status, age in years and sex. Where HLA class I and class II types were available, the types were taken from metadata supplied by the sample provider, not from assay-based typing.

The investigation overall reported the following: How much clinical and demographic metadata was included differed by source and by participant, and the metadata was provided uncurated.

TCRbeta CDR3 regions were amplified from genomic DNA by means of the immunoSEQ Assay, a bias-controlled multiplex PCR. Under the source paper's analysis protocol: The number of nucleated cells in each sample was estimated from the amplification of reference gene primers within the assay. Sequence reads were collapsed and filtered to measure the absolute abundance of every unique TCRbeta CDR3 rearrangement. For each sample, productive Simpson clonality was calculated as the square root of Simpson's diversity index over productive rearrangements. TCRdb retrieved this table from immuneACCESS and kept in-frame rearrangements only. Not all clones are present; in checked studies, unresolved V genes account for under half, and no reason is known for the remainder. That table furnishes V, J and clone size, whereas the DNA furnished D and trimming. Within this sample are a few hundred thousand clones, with approximately 83% of them counted one time only. The top ten clones comprise approximately 9.9% of the sample.

Here V drops 5 bases and J drops 4 bases, and the junction holds 4 bases not matched to any gene. The CDR3 goes from the cysteine to the phenylalanine over 13 residues. The kept DNA is CDR3 alone, 39 bases in frame from the first base. Points on this clone: There is no known antigen for this receptor. Base qualities are not at hand, and no much larger clone is one base apart. The sample contains more than one DNA sequence encoding this CDR3.

Each collaborating institution followed its own protocols to collect whole blood in K2EDTA tubes. For TCRbeta analysis, collaborators shipped samples as frozen whole blood, isolated PBMCs, or DNA extracted from either of those sample types. The sample taken for sequencing was peripheral blood. The chain links TRBV12-3 or TRBV12-4 with TRBJ1-2, and 7 bases in between align with TRBD1. This receptor was obtained from a woman in her 70s with acute or convalescent COVID-19. The DNA sequence is TGTGCCAGCAGTCCACAGGGGTCCTATGGCTACACCTTC. Its translation reads: CASSPQGSYGYTF.